The present entry profiles one T cell receptor beta chain with its context. What it binds is not known. The record originates from a study of response to subunit inactivated influenza vaccine. Study-wide results and caveats: Every seasonal influenza vaccination brings in few new T cells, the authors suggested.

MiXCR, run by TCRdb on the RT-PCR reads, gives a single entry per CDR3 protein. The sample shows some 200,000 distinct CDR3 sequences, 10% to 15% of them seen only once. The CDR3 extends over 15 amino acids. The trim removed 4 bases at V and 3 bases at J, leaving 6 bases unmatched. The V gene's germline CDR1 is SGDLS and CDR2 YYNGEE. The data were also submitted as part of a second study, on T cells expressing NK-cell markers. That source adds: Making the TCR beta cDNA relied on 5'RACE template switching with UMIs. Source material for TCR beta repertoires consisted of sorted CD3+CD56+NKG2C+, CD3+CD56+NKG2C- and CD3+CD56-NKG2C+ T cells. HCMV seropositivity marked most of the eight sequenced donors; one was seronegative. In several donors, dominant clonotypes made up roughly 28.3-65% of CD3+CD56-NKG2C+ cells.

This clonotype originated in a man in his fifties who received an inactivated influenza vaccine. The material was CD8+ T cells sorted from PBMCs, obtained about 13 days after vaccination. J is TRBJ2-1 and V is TRBV9; 8 nucleotides line up with TRBD2. The CDR3 DNA is TGTGCCAGCAGCTTCCAAGCGGGGGTCTACAATGAGCAGTTCTTC. Translated, it gives CASSFQAGVYNEQFF.